This note documents a single T cell receptor beta chain sequence. This specimen belongs to a study of cytomegalovirus exposure and HLA in healthy donors. The primer mix had 60 Vbeta and 13 Jbeta primers. Repertoires were generated with immunoSEQ multiplex PCR, while TCRdb's copy carries only in-frame clones and drops some. The sample totals 65,000 to 80,000 clones. CDR3 length: 15 amino acids. Germline V lookup: CDR1 MNHEY, CDR2 SMNVEV (reference sequence). V lost 5 bases and J lost 8, with 21 bases in between. The sequence derives from a female donor in good health and CMV-seropositive. The sequencing sample was made of PBMCs. The chain couples TRBV27 to TRBJ1-2, with TRBD1 as a possible D gene (6 bases). In DNA, the CDR3 is TGTGCCAGCAGTGAAGACGGGACACCGTATGGGGGCTACACCTTC. Translation gives CASSEDGTPYGGYTF.